The present T cell receptor (beta chain) was sequenced within a study of T cell clusters in autoimmune cytopenias. Looked up from germline, CDR1 is MNHNS and CDR2 is SASEGT. The length of the CDR3 is 12 residues. TRB was amplified from roughly 250 ng of peripheral blood genomic DNA per sample. One tube held mixed TRB-A and TRB-B primer pools for touch-down PCR. For each CDR3 protein, TCRdb gives one entry from its re-call of the multiplex PCR reads, without DNA. This table lists 7,000 to 8,500 distinct CDR3 sequences. The genes are TRBV6-1 and TRBJ2-5; TCRdb's assignment of TRBD2 cannot be checked, as there is no DNA. Specimen: peripheral blood. This sequence was found in a human donor with an autoimmune cytopenia or autoimmune hepatitis (not recorded which). CDR3 loop: CASSLASETQYF.